This passage covers 8 T cell receptor beta chains from one sample sequenced in a study of beta chain features in type 1 diabetes. Expressed TCRB transcripts were sequenced, since all the RNA that had been isolated was reverse transcribed. Only in-frame clones appear in the TCRdb table, and some are missing; sequencing was by immunoSEQ multiplex PCR. The sample yields around 500,000 clones, approximately 10% seen once. Input material: naive CD4+ T cells from blood. These receptors were obtained from a young woman in good health.

The rearrangement links TRBV5-4 to TRBJ1-4, with 9 positions matching TRBD1. This CDR3 has 16 residues. Trimming cost V 3 bases and J 0 bases; bases outside gene matches: 3. The V gene's germline CDR1 is SGHNT and CDR2 YYREEE (reference sequence). The CDR3 loop is CASSYRTGATNEKLFF. CDR3 bases: TGTGCCAGCAGCTACCGGACAGGGGCAACTAATGAAAAACTGTTTTTT.

J is TRBJ1-5 and V is TRBV18, with 7 bases fitting TRBD1. V shed 0 bases and J 3 bases; nucleotides not matched to a gene: 11. Germline V gene sequence: CDR1 KGHSH, CDR2 LQKENI. The CDR3 loop spans 18 amino acids. CDR3 bases: TGTGCCAGCTCACCACCGATCTGGCAGGGGGGATTCAATCAGCCCCAGCATTTT. Residues: CASSPPIWQGGFNQPQHF.

This clone showed up just once. The chain combines TRBV28 with TRBJ2-6, with D hard to call. The ends were cut back, 4 bases at V and 2 bases at J, with 12 bases in the middle. CDR3 length: 16 residues. Germline lookup yields CDR1 MDHEN and CDR2 SYDVKM. The CDR3 sequence: CASSSPLVAGANVLTF. CDR3 nucleotides: TGTGCCAGCAGTTCCCCCCTCGTAGCTGGGGCCAACGTCCTGACTTTC.

Only a few counts were recorded for this clone. The genes are TRBV7-2 and TRBJ2-7, with 9 bases fitting TRBD1. J was trimmed by 6 bases and V by 1 base; bases with no gene match: 10. Germline assignment: CDR1 SGHTA and CDR2 FQGNSA. The CDR3 contains 16 residues. The CDR3 region is CASSLGSGTGSSEQYF. The CDR3 bases are TGTGCCAGCAGCTTAGGCTCCGGGACAGGGTCATCCGAGCAGTACTTC.

This clone was picked up a small number of times. The CDR3 region is CSGRGRGTTDTQYF. The CDR3 DNA follows: TGCAGCGGCCGGGGCCGGGGCACCACAGATACGCAGTATTTT. J is TRBJ2-3 and V is TRBV29-1; D is tentatively TRBD1 or TRBD2 (5 bases each). Germline V gives CDR1 SQVTM, CDR2 ANQGSEA. The CDR3 has 14 residues. V lost 7 bases and J 2 bases, leaving 16 bases between the germline ends.

The chain uses TRBV27 and TRBJ1-3, with no clear D. The V end lost 6 bases, the J end lost 4 bases, and 10 bases lay between the germline ends. The CDR3 runs 13 residues. The germline V gene encodes CDR1 MNHEY and CDR2 SMNVEV (reference sequence). CDR3 DNA: TGTGCCAGCAGCCCCCTTCCGGGAAACACCATATATTTT. This encodes CASSPLPGNTIYF.

This clone was seen a handful of times. V usage is TRBV7-2 and J usage is TRBJ1-1, with 9 bases fitting TRBD1. CDR1 is SGHTA, CDR2 FQGNSA, per germline. The CDR3 extends over 15 amino acids. V was pared by 4 bases and J by 3 bases, with 6 bases of the junction left unmatched. CDR3 loop: CASSSPGQGHTEAFF. The DNA of the CDR3 is TGTGCCAGCAGCTCTCCGGGACAGGGCCACACTGAAGCTTTCTTT. The whole variable domain, remainder taken from reference TRBV7-2 and TRBJ1-1, is GAGVSQSPSNKVTEKGKDVELRCDPISGHTALYWYRQSLGQGLEFLIYFQGNSAPDKSGLPSDRFSAERTGGSVSTLTIQRTQQEDSAVYLCASSSPGQGHTEAFFGQGTRLTVV.

This chain connects TRBV6-1 to TRBJ2-7; no firm D call. Germline-derived CDR1 and CDR2 are MNHNS and SASEGT. Trimming took 5 bases from V and 1 from J, leaving 6 bases between them. The length of the CDR3 is 12 residues. The CDR3 nucleotides are TGTGCCAGCAGTCAAGGGTCCTACGAGCAGTACGTC. Protein product: CASSQGSYEQYV.